The sample holds many counts of the clone carrying this T cell receptor (beta chain). Its antigen is unknown. This entry is derived from a study of regulatory T cells in long-lasting Graves disease. V was pared by 1 base and J by 0 bases, with 9 bases between. The CDR3 extends over 16 amino acids. From germline, CDR1 is ENHRY and CDR2 SYGVKD. Study results and limitations: Persistent Graves' patients showed less TCR diversity than newly diagnosed patients showed.

As to time point: persistent/refractory GD, antithyroid drugs over 5 years with positive TRAb. TCR sequences were obtained from RNA taken from PBMCs. The authors drew 7 to 10 milliliters of peripheral blood into EDTA tubes. Construction of TCR beta libraries relied on iRepertoire HTBI primers and on Arm-PCR targeting CDR3 regions. TCRdb redid the calling of the multiplex PCR reads with MiXCR, one entry per CDR3 protein. Of some 330,000 distinct CDR3 sequences in the sample, roughly 24% are singletons; the top ten hold approximately 27%. The receptor comes from a woman aged 40 to 49 with Graves disease. This sequence joins TRBV10-3 and TRBJ1-4; D gene unclear. The source material was peripheral blood mononuclear cells (PBMCs), sampled when the disease was refractory, from a patient treated with antithyroid drugs. This chain's CDR3 is CAISEFQMTTNEKLFF. As DNA, the CDR3 is TGTGCCATCAGTGAGTTTCAGATGACAACTAATGAAAAACTGTTTTTT.